This passage covers 22 T cell receptor beta chains from one sample sequenced in a study of blood T cells in healthy people across ages (dated by TCRdb to between 2014 and 2017). The library relied on 5' RACE. Instrument used: Illumina HiSeq 2500. The second PCR ran for about 7 to 11 cycles and used a J-beta primer mix along with a sample-barcoded 5' primer. The raw public reads went through TCRdb reprocessing: fastp at Q25, MiXCR clone calling, in-frame beta chains kept. Under each unique CDR3 protein, matching rows form one entry showing the most common genes and DNA. In all, the sample holds around 990,000 distinct CDR3 sequences, and roughly 24% of those were seen once. Less than 0.85% of the sample rests with the top ten. This sample also belongs to another study, concerning T cells of mothers and their children.

The sequencing sample was made of blood. These receptors were taken from a girl aged 2 to 10 in good health.

The J gene is TRBJ2-4, the V gene TRBV15; D ambiguous. The germline V gene encodes CDR1 LNHNV and CDR2 YYDKDF (reference sequence). Trimming pared 8 bases from V and 6 bases from J, leaving 23 bases between. CDR3 length equals 16 residues. CDR3 sequence reads: CATSDFGLGVGNIQYF. The CDR3 coding sequence is TGTGCCACCTCGGATTTTGGCCTCGGTGTAGGAAACATTCAGTACTTC.

This chain uses TRBV7-9 with TRBJ2-3, with D hard to call. Germline V lookup: CDR1 SEHNR, CDR2 FQNEAQ (reference sequence). The CDR3 consists of 15 residues. The V end was cut by 6 bases, the J end by 2 bases, with 15 bases between. The CDR3 sequence is CASRRLVGDTDTQYF. The CDR3 DNA reads as TGTGCCAGCAGACGACTCGTTGGAGACACAGATACGCAGTATTTT.

The genes are TRBV7-2 and TRBJ2-5; TRBD2 matches 7 bases. The DNA end favors TRBJ2-7, so the J call may be wrong. Germline V gives CDR1 SGHTA, CDR2 FQGNSA. This CDR3 comprises 14 residues. In nucleotides, the CDR3 is TGTGCCAGCAGCTACACTAGCGAGTACTACGAGCAGTACTTC. Residues: CASSYTSEYYEQYF.

A few counts support this clonotype. The gene calls are TRBV7-9 and TRBJ2-2; D unclear. The CDR3 loop spans 13 amino acids. Trimming took 10 bases from V and 2 from J, leaving 11 bases between them. Germline V gene data show CDR1 as SEHNR and CDR2 as FQNEAQ (reference sequence). The DNA for the CDR3 is TGTGCCACTCCCACGGAAAACACCGGGGAGCTGTTTTTT. Translated, it gives CATPTENTGELFF.

This clonotype has more than one count but fewer than ten. The genes are TRBV12-3 or TRBV12-4 and TRBJ2-3, with TRBD2 identical over 7 bases. The V and J ends lost 10 bases and 2 bases, in that order; junction bases with no gene match: 6. The CDR3 loop spans 13 amino acids. In DNA, the CDR3 is TGTGCCATGGGGGGGAGGGCCACAGATACGCAGTATTTT. This codes for CAMGGRATDTQYF.

This clonotype was seen a handful of times. The rearrangement links TRBV11-3 to TRBJ2-5, with 9 positions matching TRBD1. TRBJ2-1 matches the DNA end more closely, so the J call is doubtful. Germline V gene lookup returns CDR1 SGHNT and CDR2 YENEEA. The CDR3 runs to 14 residues. The CDR3 sequence: CASSAGQGSGEQFF. DNA of the CDR3: TGTGCCAGCAGCGCCGGACAGGGGTCAGGGGAGCAGTTCTTC.

The chain joins TRBV28 to TRBJ2-3, with D tentatively TRBD2 (6 bases). The CDR3 length is 21 residues. The germline V gene has CDR1 MDHEN and CDR2 SYDVKM. Trimming left V 1 base short and J 0 bases short, with 26 bases between. CDR3: CASSLYSLRDPPAGSTDTQYF. DNA of the CDR3: TGTGCCAGCAGTTTATACTCCCTTCGTGACCCCCCCGCGGGAAGCACAGATACGCAGTATTTT.

This CDR3 is CASSSTSIGQYF. The CDR3 coding sequence is TGTGCCAGCAGTTCAACTAGTATTGGGCAGTATTTT. This chain uses TRBV28 with TRBJ2-3, with D perhaps matching TRBD2 (5 bases). The CDR3 loop spans 12 amino acids. Trimming pared 4 bases from V and 11 bases from J, leaving 13 bases between. CDR1 and CDR2 (germline): MDHEN, SYDVKM.

This clonotype was detected a few times. The chain has TRBV6-2 or TRBV6-3 and TRBJ2-5; D possibly corresponds to TRBD2 (6 bases). CDR1 MNHEY and CDR2 SVGEGT come from the germline V gene. V was clipped by 4 bases and J by 2 bases, with 11 bases between them. There are 14 residues in the CDR3. The CDR3 DNA reads TGTGCCAGCAGTTTCGTTGGGGGGCAAGAGACCCAGTACTTC. Translated: CASSFVGGQETQYF.

This clonotype was observed a handful of times. The chain has TRBV27 and TRBJ2-5; D gene ambiguous. CDR3 length: 16 amino acids. Germline V CDR1 and CDR2: MNHEY, SMNVEV (reference sequence). V lost 6 bases, J lost 5 bases, and 22 bases lay in between. DNA of the CDR3: TGTGCCAGCAGCCCAACCTACGCGACCCCCATTGAGACCCAGTACTTC. Its translation: CASSPTYATPIETQYF.

Only a few counts were recorded for this clonotype. The chain carries TRBV2 and TRBJ2-5; D remains ambiguous. The J call may not be correct, given that the DNA end is closer to TRBJ2-7. Germline loops: CDR1 SNHLY, CDR2 FYNNEI. The CDR3 loop spans 16 amino acids. For the CDR3, the DNA is TGTGCCAGCAGTGAAGCGCTTCTCCTCAGCTCCTACGAGCAGTACTTC. Protein sequence: CASSEALLLSSYEQYF.

At least ten counts were recorded for this clonotype. The gene calls are TRBV6-6 and TRBJ2-3; TRBD1 matches at 12 bases. V dropped 6 bases and J dropped 2; count of bases not matched to a gene: 3. The CDR3 extends over 15 amino acids. Germline CDR1 is MNHNY and CDR2 is SVGAGI (reference sequence). This chain's CDR3 is CASSEGQGATDTQYF. Here the CDR3 DNA reads TGTGCCAGCAGCGAGGGACAGGGGGCCACAGATACGCAGTATTTT.

The sample holds a few counts of this clonotype. The chain combines TRBV29-1 with TRBJ2-1, with D possibly TRBD2 on 6 matching bases. This CDR3 has 11 amino acids. V was shortened by 8 bases and J by 10 bases, with 15 bases between the two germline ends. Germline V gene data show CDR1 as SQVTM and CDR2 as ANQGSEA. The CDR3 reads CSLYERGEQFF. The CDR3 region has the DNA TGCAGCCTCTACGAACGGGGGGAGCAGTTCTTC.

The rearrangement uses TRBV21-1 and TRBJ1-1; TRBD1 is taken as the D call from the table, unchecked against the DNA. TRBV21-1 is recorded as a pseudogene. The CDR3 spans 14 residues. The CDR3 loop is CASSCLDILTEAFF. CDR3 nucleotide sequence: TGTGCCAGCAGCTGTCTGGACATCCTTACTGAAGCTTTCTTT.

This clonotype was observed a handful of times. This chain uses TRBV3-1 with TRBJ2-7, with 13 bases fitting TRBD2. The CDR3 totals 15 residues. Trimming at V came to 1 base and at J to 5 bases, leaving 2 bases not matched to a gene. In germline, CDR1 is LGHDT, CDR2 YNNKEL (reference sequence). CDR3 in DNA: TGTGCCAGCAGCCAAGGGACTAGCGGGAGTGACGAGCAGTACTTC. Residues: CASSQGTSGSDEQYF.

The chain carries TRBV25-1 and TRBJ1-1, with D uncertain. CDR3 length: 13 amino acids. V lost 7 bases and J lost 7, with 16 bases in between. CDR1 is MGHDK, CDR2 SYGVNS, per germline. CDR3 bases: TGTGCCAGCAAGAACGATTTAGGAAATGAAGCTTTCTTT. It specifies CASKNDLGNEAFF.

This clonotype has just a few counts. The chain uses TRBV11-2 and TRBJ1-4; 10 bases fit TRBD1. The CDR3 has 16 residues. The trim removed 2 bases at V and 8 bases at J, leaving 8 bases unmatched. CDR1 and CDR2 from the germline V gene are SGHAT and FQNNGV. The CDR3 DNA reads as TGTGCCAGCAGCTTACGGACGCAGGGACAGGGGGAAAAACTGTTTTTT. It encodes CASSLRTQGQGEKLFF.

This rearrangement joins TRBV7-9 to TRBJ2-3; D unclear. This CDR3 region has 16 residues. Trimming stripped 4 bases from V and 0 bases from J, with 14 bases between. Germline CDR1 and CDR2: SEHNR and FQNEAQ (reference sequence). The CDR3 coding sequence is TGTGCCAGCAGCTCGAGGATTTCTTCTAGCACAGATACGCAGTATTTT. It specifies CASSSRISSSTDTQYF.

This clonotype turned up a few times. The chain joins TRBV5-1 to TRBJ2-7; D is perhaps TRBD1 (6 bases). The CDR3 runs 14 residues. CDR1 is SGHRS and CDR2 is YFSETQ in the germline V gene. The V end lost 2 bases, the J end lost 3 bases, and 12 bases lay between the germline ends. CDR3 bases: TGCGCCAGCAGCTTACAGGGATTGGGCTACGAGCAGTACTTC. Amino acid sequence: CASSLQGLGYEQYF.

The rearrangement joins TRBV20-1 to TRBJ1-2; 8 bases line up with TRBD1. The CDR3 is 14 amino acids. The trim removed 6 bases at V and 2 bases at J, leaving 8 bases unmatched. The germline V gene encodes CDR1 DFQATT and CDR2 SNEGSKA (reference sequence). The CDR3 coding sequence is TGCAGTGCCGTACCCTACAGGGGGAACTATGGCTACACCTTC. This translates into CSAVPYRGNYGYTF.

The V gene is TRBV12-3 or TRBV12-4, the J gene TRBJ1-4; 10 bases agree with TRBD1. Trimming removed 3 bases from V and 2 bases from J; junction bases left unmatched: 3. CDR3 size: 16 residues. The CDR3 is CASSFDRGLTNEKLFF. DNA for the CDR3: TGTGCCAGCAGTTTCGACAGGGGGCTCACTAATGAAAAACTGTTTTTT.

This clonotype was counted a few times. The V gene is TRBV6-5, the J gene TRBJ2-7, with 8 bases lining up with TRBD1. The germline CDR1 and CDR2 sequences are MNHEY and SVGAGI. J lost 2 bases, V lost 0 bases, and 3 bases had no gene match. This CDR3 is built from 15 residues. CDR3 sequence reads: CASSYSPGGPYEQYF. CDR3 nucleotides: TGTGCCAGCAGTTACTCCCCAGGGGGCCCCTACGAGCAGTACTTC.